Described below is a single TCR beta chain sequence and its context. This record comes from a study of blood T cell repertoires in COVID-19. Study in general: Sources were T cells, B-cell-depleted T cells, or PBMCs; the material itself was cDNA or gDNA.

The CDR3 has 14 amino acids. The germline V and J ends were trimmed by 0 bases and 7 bases, with 13 bases remaining between them. Germline V CDR1 and CDR2: GTSNPN, SVGIG (reference sequence). Profiled with immunoSEQ multiplex PCR; TCRdb holds only in-frame clones, not every one. The sample yields under 250,000 clones, 84% seen once. The genes are TRBV30 and TRBJ1-5; possibly TRBD1 for D (5 bases). This receptor was taken from a woman aged 55-70 years with acute or convalescent COVID-19. Sequences were obtained from peripheral blood. CDR3 amino acids: CAWSVRQGSQPQHF. The DNA of the CDR3 is TGTGCCTGGAGTGTACGCCAGGGATCACAGCCCCAGCATTTT.